This T cell receptor beta chain derives from a study of blood T cell repertoires in COVID-19 (dated by TCRdb to 2019 to 2021). Study-wide context: The collaborator samples originated in the United States, Italy and Spain and spanned the acute and convalescent phases of COVID-19. The prospective study material was composed of cDNA or gDNA derived from T cells, B-cell-depleted T cells, or PBMCs. Deeply sampled blood TCRbeta repertoires from subjects exposed to, actively infected with, or recovered from COVID-19 were included in the dataset. The repertoires were released in a freely available public database intended as a resource for research on the immune response to SARS-CoV-2. Samples were obtained from the ongoing ImmuneRACE study (first 160 participants) and from 1,000 to 1,500 subjects provided by 6 global collaborators. Nearly every sample came with metadata listing a de-identified subject ID, COVID-19 status, age in years and sex. Where available, HLA class I and class II types were taken from metadata supplied by the sample provider and were not determined by assay-based typing.

In the prospective study, participants were roughly 18 to 95 years old, resided in about 25 geographic areas of the United States, and were enrolled through a virtual design. Cohort assignment in the prospective study relied on participant-reported clinical history from a screening survey and a study questionnaire. Recovered participants in ImmuneRACE Cohort 3 were defined by two consecutive negative NP/OP PCR tests, clearance by a healthcare professional, or resolution of symptoms. In the prospective study, whole blood, serum and a nasopharyngeal or oropharyngeal swab were collected from each participant by mobile phlebotomists. Prospective study participants could optionally give additional blood draws and questionnaires over a roughly two-month period. Prospective study blood samples were shipped either frozen or at room temperature before DNA extraction. Overall results and qualifications from the work: Clinical and demographic metadata were provided uncurated, with the amount varying by source and participant.

TCRbeta CDR3 regions were amplified from genomic DNA by means of the immunoSEQ Assay, a bias-controlled multiplex PCR. Under the source paper's analysis protocol: The number of nucleated cells in each sample was estimated by amplification of reference gene primers within the assay. Sequence reads were collapsed and filtered to measure the absolute abundance of every unique TCRbeta CDR3 rearrangement. For each sample, productive Simpson clonality was calculated as the square root of Simpson's diversity index over productive rearrangements. TCRdb obtained this table from immuneACCESS and retained in-frame rearrangements with V and J assigned. These tables miss some clones; where compared with another copy, unresolved V genes account for less than half of the shortfall, and the remainder is unexplained. The V and J calls and clone size are taken from that table; D and trimming were inferred from the DNA. Counted in this sample were about 220,000 clones; 70% to 85% of them appeared once. The top ten clones comprise about 3.7% of the sample.

Trimming at the junction amounts to 1 base on V and 5 bases on J, and the germline ends lie 8 bases apart. CDR1 and CDR2 are read off the germline V gene as MNHNS and SASEGT. The CDR3 holds 13 amino acids from the cysteine to the phenylalanine. The kept DNA is CDR3 alone, 39 bases in frame from the first base. On this clone itself: Its antigen remains unidentified. No clone much larger than this one lies a single base away; base qualities are absent.

The sequence is built from TRBV6-1 and TRBJ2-5, with the D gene not clear enough to name. The TCR comes from a woman aged 55-69 years who had recovered from COVID-19. Material for sequencing was PBMCs or T cells enriched from blood (not recorded which). The DNA is as follows: TGTGCCAGCAGTGAAGGGCTCGGGGAGACCCAGTACTTC. The resulting protein is CASSEGLGETQYF.